Below, 17 T cell receptor beta chains from the same sample are listed, as sequenced in a study of T cells in Graves' hyperthyroidism and ophthalmopathy. Amplification yielded TCR beta CDR3 regions, with RNA transcripts as the source. With the HTBI primer set, the TCR CDR3 went through a first round of RT-PCR. TCRdb ran MiXCR on the multiplex PCR reads and lists one entry per CDR3 protein. The sample contains approximately 400,000 distinct CDR3 sequences, more than 14% of which appear only once. Source material: blood. These receptor sequences come from a woman aged 30 to 39 with Graves' ophthalmopathy.

This clonotype was detected many times. This chain connects TRBV28 to TRBJ2-7; D is possibly TRBD2 (7 bases). CDR1 MDHEN and CDR2 SYDVKM come from the germline V gene. The V end lost 7 bases, the J end lost 6 bases, and 16 bases lay between the germline ends. This CDR3 contains 13 residues. This CDR3 is CASMGGGPIEQYF. For the CDR3, the DNA is TGTGCCAGCATGGGGGGGGGGCCGATCGAGCAGTACTTC.

This clonotype was detected a few times. The rearrangement links TRBV7-6 to TRBJ1-6; 7 bases map to TRBD1. Unmatched junction bases numbered 9, after V lost 6 bases and J lost 7 bases. The CDR3 contains 15 residues. CDR1 and CDR2 from the germline V gene are SGHVS and FNYEAQ. This CDR3 is CASRPGQAQNSPLHF. CDR3 bases: TGTGCCAGCAGGCCCGGACAGGCCCAGAATTCACCCCTCCACTTT.

This clonotype was seen many times. The rearrangement joins TRBV7-6 to TRBJ2-2; D ambiguous. Germline CDR1 is SGHVS and CDR2 is FNYEAQ. This CDR3 comprises 17 residues. V lost 1 base to trimming and J lost 5 bases, with 17 bases between them. The CDR3 loop reads CASSLGASFEITGELFF. The CDR3 DNA reads TGTGCCAGCAGCTTAGGTGCGAGTTTCGAGATTACCGGGGAGCTGTTTTTT. The entire variable domain, with the rest obtained from reference TRBV7-6 and TRBJ2-2, is as follows: GAGVSQSPRYKVTKRGQDVALRCDPISGHVSLYWYRQALGQGPEFLTYFNYEAQQDKSGLPNDRFSAERPEGSISTLTIQRTEQRDSAMYRCASSLGASFEITGELFFGEGSRLTVL.

This clonotype was seen at least ten times. The genes are TRBV6-6 and TRBJ2-5; 14 bases are shared with TRBD2. Germline-derived CDR1 and CDR2 are MNHNY and SVGAGI (reference sequence). The CDR3 contains 17 residues. V lost 4 bases and J lost 5; bases outside the gene matches: 9. As DNA, the CDR3 is TGTGCCAGCAGTTCGACTAGCGGGGGGGCCAGGGATGAGACCCAGTACTTC. It yields the protein CASSSTSGGARDETQYF.

This clonotype was detected many times. The rearrangement joins TRBV20-1 to TRBJ2-2; D call uncertain. Germline CDR1 and CDR2: DFQATT and SNEGSKA (reference sequence). Trimming removed 0 bases at V and 4 bases at J, with 12 bases between. The CDR3 is 15 amino acids. The CDR3 coding sequence is TGCAGTGCTAGAGATCTCCAGCTACGCACCGGGGAGCTGTTTTTT. The encoded protein is CSARDLQLRTGELFF.

The chain combines TRBV12-3 or TRBV12-4 with TRBJ2-1; tentatively, D is TRBD2 (5 bases). V lost 4 bases and J lost 5, with 15 bases in between. CDR3 size: 15 residues. The CDR3 nucleotides are TGTGCCAGCAGTTACCGGCTACCGGGGAACAATGAGCAGTTCTTC. It codes for CASSYRLPGNNEQFF.

This clonotype has at least ten counts. The gene calls are TRBV5-1 and TRBJ1-1; 8 bases line up with TRBD1. Germline CDR1 reads SGHRS; CDR2 reads YFSETQ. The CDR3 is made up of 18 amino acids. V trimming: 4 bases; J trimming: 0 bases; junction bases outside the gene matches: 14. The CDR3 is CASSPLARGLAMNTEAFF. The CDR3 DNA reads TGCGCCAGCAGCCCACTGGCCAGGGGGCTCGCGATGAACACTGAAGCTTTCTTT.

The V and J genes are TRBV18 and TRBJ2-4; the D gene is possibly TRBD1 (6 bases). V was cut by 3 bases and J by 0 bases, with 12 bases left in between. The CDR3 covers 16 residues. From germline, CDR1 is KGHSH and CDR2 LQKENI. In nucleotides, the CDR3 is TGTGCCAGCTCACCGCCAGGGGAGTTAGCCAAAAACATTCAGTACTTC. Its protein is CASSPPGELAKNIQYF. The variable domain in full, completed from reference TRBV18 and TRBJ2-4, reads NAGVMQNPRHLVRRRGQEARLRCSPMKGHSHVYWYRQLPEEGLKFMVYLQKENIIDESGMPKERFSAEFPKEGPSILRIQQVVRGDSAAYFCASSPPGELAKNIQYFGAGTRLSVL.

This clonotype came up many times. This chain uses TRBV7-2 with TRBJ2-7; 8 bases match TRBD2. Germline V lookup: CDR1 SGHTA, CDR2 FQGNSA. The CDR3 contains 16 residues. After removal of 4 bases from V and 0 bases from J, the junction contained 8 bases not matched to a gene. CDR3 sequence (DNA): TGTGCCAGCAGCTCCCAACCCGGGGGGGGCTCCTACGAGCAGTACTTC. It translates to CASSSQPGGGSYEQYF.

The chain carries TRBV15 and TRBJ1-5, with TRBD1 matching over 11 bases. CDR3 length equals 15 residues. V lost 5 bases, J lost 6 bases, and 6 bases stayed unmatched. Germline V gives CDR1 LNHNV, CDR2 YYDKDF (reference sequence). The CDR3 reads CATSRTGGLGQPQHF. The CDR3 DNA follows: TGTGCCACCAGCCGGACAGGGGGCTTGGGTCAGCCCCAGCATTTT. Combining the CDR3 with reference TRBV15 and TRBJ1-5 gives the whole variable domain DAMVIQNPRYQVTQFGKPVTLSCSQTLNHNVMYWYQQKSSQAPKLLFHYYDKDFNNEADTPDNFQSRRPNTSFCFLDIRSPGLGDTAMYLCATSRTGGLGQPQHFGDGTRLSIL.

This clonotype was observed many times. The gene calls are TRBV13 and TRBJ2-5, with D hard to call. Germline values: CDR1 PRHDT, CDR2 FYEKMQ (reference sequence). Trimming took off 8 bases at V and 0 bases at J, with 10 bases between the two ends. The CDR3 has 13 amino acids. CDR3 bases: TGTGCCAGCGGAACCCGAAACCAAGAGACCCAGTACTTC. Translation gives CASGTRNQETQYF.

This clonotype has ten or more counts. The chain links TRBV27 to TRBJ1-5, with D tentatively TRBD1 (5 bases). Germline values: CDR1 MNHEY, CDR2 SMNVEV (reference sequence). Trimming shortened V by 5 bases and J by 5 bases, and 19 bases separated the two germline ends. This CDR3 region has 16 residues. In nucleotides, the CDR3 is TGTGCCAGCAGTACCGCCGCGGGGGATTTGGATCAGCCCCAGCATTTT. Protein sequence: CASSTAAGDLDQPQHF.

The chain joins TRBV28 to TRBJ2-7; 10 bases line up with TRBD2. V trimming: 6 bases; J trimming: 7 bases; junction bases outside the gene matches: 12. The CDR3 covers 15 residues. Germline CDR1 is MDHEN and CDR2 is SYDVKM. CDR3 DNA: TGTGCCAGCAGCTCTGAGCGGGGGGGCCTCGGGGAGCAGTACTTC. It encodes CASSSERGGLGEQYF.

This clonotype was observed many times. The gene calls are TRBV6-8 and TRBJ2-7; 9 bases match TRBD2. CDR1 MNHGY and CDR2 SAAAGT come from the germline V gene. V trimming: 0 bases; J trimming: 2 bases; junction bases outside the gene matches: 5. The CDR3 extends over 16 amino acids. In DNA form, the CDR3 reads TGTGCCAGCAGTTACTCGGGGCTAGCGGGAACCTACGAGCAGTACTTC. This sequence encodes CASSYSGLAGTYEQYF.

There are many counts of this clonotype. This chain joins TRBV2 and TRBJ2-7; the match to TRBD1 covers 7 bases. CDR1 and CDR2 from the germline V gene are SNHLY and FYNNEI. This CDR3 has 13 residues. With 6 bases clipped from V and 2 bases from J, the junction kept 4 bases outside the gene matches. CDR3 sequence (DNA): TGTGCCAGCAGCGTCAGGGGGACCTACGAGCAGTACTTC. Amino acid sequence: CASSVRGTYEQYF.

About this clonotype: At one of its ends the junction is not consistent with the germline gene, which may arise from a read error. This chain connects TRBV28 to TRBJ2-7; 11 positions match TRBD2. CDR1 and CDR2 from the germline V gene are MDHEN and SYDVKM. The CDR3 is 15 amino acids. In DNA form, the CDR3 reads TGTGCCAGCACTTTAGCGGGAGGGGAAACCTACGAGCAGTACTTC. It encodes CASTLAGGETYEQYF.

This clonotype was detected ten times or more. This may arise from a read error, as a much more abundant clone is one base away. The V call is TRBV27, the J call TRBJ2-3; no clear D. Germline V gives CDR1 MNHEY, CDR2 SMNVEV (reference sequence). V lost 1 base, J lost 1 base, and 6 bases lay in between. This CDR3 region has 14 residues. CDR3 amino acids: CASSLWVGTDTQYF. The CDR3 region has the DNA TGTGCCAGCAGTTTATGGGTGGGCACAGATACGCAGTATTTT.